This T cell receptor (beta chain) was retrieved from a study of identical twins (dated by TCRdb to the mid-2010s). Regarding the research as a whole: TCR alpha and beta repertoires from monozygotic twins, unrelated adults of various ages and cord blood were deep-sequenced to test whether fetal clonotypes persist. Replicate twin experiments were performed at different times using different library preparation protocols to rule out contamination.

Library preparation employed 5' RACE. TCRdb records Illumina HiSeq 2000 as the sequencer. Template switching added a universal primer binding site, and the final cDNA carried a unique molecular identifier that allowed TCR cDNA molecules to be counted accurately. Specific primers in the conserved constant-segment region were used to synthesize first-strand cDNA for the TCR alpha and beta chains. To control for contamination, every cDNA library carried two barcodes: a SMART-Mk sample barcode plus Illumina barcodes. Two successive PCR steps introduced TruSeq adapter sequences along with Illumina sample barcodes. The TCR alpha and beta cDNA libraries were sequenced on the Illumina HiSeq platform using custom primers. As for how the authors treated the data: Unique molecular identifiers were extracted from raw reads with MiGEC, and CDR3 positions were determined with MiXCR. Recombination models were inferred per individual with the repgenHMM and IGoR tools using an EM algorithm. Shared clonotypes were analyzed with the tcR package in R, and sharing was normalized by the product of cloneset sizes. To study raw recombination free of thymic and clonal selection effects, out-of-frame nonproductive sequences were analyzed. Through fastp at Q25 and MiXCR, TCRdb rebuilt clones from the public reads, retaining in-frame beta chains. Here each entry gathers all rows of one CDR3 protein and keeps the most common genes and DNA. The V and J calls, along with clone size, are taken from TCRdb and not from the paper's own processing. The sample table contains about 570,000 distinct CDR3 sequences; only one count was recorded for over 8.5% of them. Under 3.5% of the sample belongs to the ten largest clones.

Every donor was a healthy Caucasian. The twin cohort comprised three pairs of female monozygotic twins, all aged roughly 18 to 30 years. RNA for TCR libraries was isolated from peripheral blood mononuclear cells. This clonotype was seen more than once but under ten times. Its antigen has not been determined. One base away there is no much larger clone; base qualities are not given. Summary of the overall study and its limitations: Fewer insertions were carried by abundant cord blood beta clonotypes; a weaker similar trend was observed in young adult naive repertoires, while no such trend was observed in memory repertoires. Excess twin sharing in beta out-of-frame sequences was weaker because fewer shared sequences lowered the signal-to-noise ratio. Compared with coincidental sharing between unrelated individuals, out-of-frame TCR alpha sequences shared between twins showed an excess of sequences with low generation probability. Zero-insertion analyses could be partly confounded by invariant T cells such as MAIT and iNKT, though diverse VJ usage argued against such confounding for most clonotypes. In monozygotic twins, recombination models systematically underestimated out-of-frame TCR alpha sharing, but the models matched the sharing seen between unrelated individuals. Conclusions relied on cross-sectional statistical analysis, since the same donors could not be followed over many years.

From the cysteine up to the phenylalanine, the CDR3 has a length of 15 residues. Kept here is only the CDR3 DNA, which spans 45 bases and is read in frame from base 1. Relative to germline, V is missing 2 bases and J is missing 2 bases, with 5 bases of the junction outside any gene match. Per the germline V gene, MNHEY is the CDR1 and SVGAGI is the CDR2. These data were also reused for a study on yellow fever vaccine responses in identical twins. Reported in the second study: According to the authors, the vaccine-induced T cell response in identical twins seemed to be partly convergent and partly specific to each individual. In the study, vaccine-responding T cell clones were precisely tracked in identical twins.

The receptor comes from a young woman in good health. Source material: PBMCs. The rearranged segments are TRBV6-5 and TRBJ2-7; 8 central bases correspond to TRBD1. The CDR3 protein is CASSYRDRRAYEQYF. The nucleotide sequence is TGTGCCAGCAGTTACCGGGACAGGCGGGCCTACGAGCAGTACTTC.